The T cell receptor (beta chain) under discussion was sequenced for a study of blood T cell repertoires in COVID-19. As for the study in general: Whether acute or convalescent, the COVID-19 samples came from the United States, Italy and Spain. T cells, B-cell-depleted T cells, or PBMCs supplied cDNA or gDNA.

The V end lost 3 bases, the J end lost 4 bases, and 10 bases lay between the germline ends. The CDR3 runs 14 residues. Germline V gives CDR1 PRHDT, CDR2 FYEKMQ (reference sequence). Seattle-derived patients entered the study during active infection and were followed longitudinally. Authors' data handling: Amplification of reference gene primers was used by the study to estimate nucleated cell counts. The method was immunoSEQ multiplex PCR; TCRdb's version includes in-frame clones alone and lacks a portion of them. The V and J calls and clone size are taken from that table; D and trimming were inferred from the DNA. The data hold some 80,000 clones, with roughly 85% observed a single time.

This chain uses TRBV13 with TRBJ1-5; maybe TRBD1 (5 bases). The TCR was taken from a man in his 60s with COVID-19, enrolled during active disease. Sequenced material: peripheral blood. The CDR3 sequence is CASSFGQGNQPQHF. The CDR3 DNA is TGTGCCAGCAGCTTTGGTCAGGGAAATCAGCCCCAGCATTTT.